This T cell receptor beta chain comes out of a study of human thymus T cells. Study-level points and caveats: Thymic repertoires of unrelated individuals were reported in related research to overlap highly. V and J gene usage appeared biased in thymic and blood repertoires.

Thymus pieces cut out during corrective heart surgery were the tissue that was used. Immunologically healthy infants in Finland undergoing congenital heart defect surgery were the donors. Between the trimmed V and J ends, which lost 0 bases and 4 bases, there was a span of 10 bases. This CDR3 spans 14 amino acids. The germline CDR1 and CDR2 sequences are SGHRS and YFSETQ. The assay was immunoSEQ multiplex PCR, and TCRdb's table has in-frame clones only and misses some. The sample carries under 150,000 clones, 90% to 95% recorded once. Points on this clone: As yet, its antigen is unknown.

Input material: thymus tissue. The sequence was collected from a boy under two years old with a congenital heart defect but otherwise immunologically healthy. This chain uses TRBV5-1 with TRBJ1-1; no reliable D call. The CDR3 region has the DNA TGCGCCAGCAGCTTGGGGAGGGCAGGCACTGAAGCTTTCTTT. Its translation: CASSLGRAGTEAFF. The full variable domain, in which reference TRBV5-1 and TRBJ1-1 provide the parts outside the CDR3, is KAGVTQTPRYLIKTRGQQVTLSCSPISGHRSVSWYQQTPGQGLQFLFEYFSETQRNKGNFPGRFSGRQFSNSRSEMNVSTLELGDSALYLCASSLGRAGTEAFFGQGTRLTVV.